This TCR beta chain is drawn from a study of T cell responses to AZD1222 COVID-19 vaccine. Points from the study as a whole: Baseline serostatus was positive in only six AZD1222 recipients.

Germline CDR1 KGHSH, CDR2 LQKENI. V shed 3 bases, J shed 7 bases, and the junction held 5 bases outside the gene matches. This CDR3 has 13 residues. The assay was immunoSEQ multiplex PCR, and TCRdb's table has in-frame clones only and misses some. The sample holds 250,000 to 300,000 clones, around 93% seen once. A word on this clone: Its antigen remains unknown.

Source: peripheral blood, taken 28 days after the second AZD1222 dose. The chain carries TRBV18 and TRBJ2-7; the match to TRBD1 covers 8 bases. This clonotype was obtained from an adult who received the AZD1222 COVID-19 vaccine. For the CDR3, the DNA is TGTGCCAGCTCACCGTACAGGGGGAATGAGCAGTACTTC. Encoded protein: CASSPYRGNEQYF.